Each of the 2 T cell receptor beta chains below was sequenced from the same sample in a study of cytomegalovirus exposure and HLA in healthy donors. Profiling relied on immunoSEQ multiplex PCR, and the TCRdb table lists in-frame clones only, not all of them. Altogether fewer than 120,000 clones are present, about 92% being singletons, with the ten largest covering around 1.9%. The sequencing sample was made of PBMCs. These receptors all come from a woman aged 18-29 years in good health and CMV-seronegative.

The CDR3 sequence is CASSLQGAHGYTF. CDR3 nucleotides: TGTGCCAGCAGCTTACAGGGGGCGCATGGCTACACCTTC. The chain links TRBV5-4 to TRBJ1-2; 9 bases line up with TRBD1. The V and J ends lost 2 bases and 6 bases, in that order; junction bases with no gene match: 2. The germline CDR1 and CDR2 sequences are SGHNT and YYREEE (reference sequence). The CDR3 contains 13 residues.

The chain joins TRBV29-1 to TRBJ2-5; maybe TRBD1 (5 bases). With 5 bases removed from V and 1 base from J, the gap between germline ends came to 11 bases. The germline gives CDR1 SQVTM, CDR2 ANQGSEA. This CDR3 contains 13 residues. The CDR3 bases are TGCAGCGTTCGGTTTGACAGCCAAGAGACCCAGTACTTC. Its translation is CSVRFDSQETQYF.